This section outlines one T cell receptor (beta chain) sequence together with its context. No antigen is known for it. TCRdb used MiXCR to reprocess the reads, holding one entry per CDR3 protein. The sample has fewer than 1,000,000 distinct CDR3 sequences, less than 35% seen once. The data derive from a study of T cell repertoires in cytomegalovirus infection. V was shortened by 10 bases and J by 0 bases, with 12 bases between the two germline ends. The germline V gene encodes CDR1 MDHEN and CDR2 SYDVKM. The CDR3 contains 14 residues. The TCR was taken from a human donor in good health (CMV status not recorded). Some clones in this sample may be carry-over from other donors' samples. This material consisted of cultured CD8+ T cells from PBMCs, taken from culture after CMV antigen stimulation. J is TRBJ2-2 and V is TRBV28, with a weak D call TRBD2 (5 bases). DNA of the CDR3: TGTGCCACCAAAGAGGGTTCGAACACCGGGGAGCTGTTTTTT. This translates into CATKEGSNTGELFF.